Here is one T cell receptor (beta chain) with its context. Per the study methods: Because ImmunoSEQ provided only junction sequences with no quality scores, the filtering differed. Sequencing used immunoSEQ multiplex PCR; TCRdb keeps in-frame clones, though not all of them. D and trimming were read from the DNA, whereas the V and J calls and clone size are those reported in that table. The sample comprises roughly 2 million clones, over 85% of which are singletons, and roughly 0.13% rests with the top ten. CD4+ cell separation produced CD45RA+ naive and CD45RA-negative memory subsets. The CDR3 spans 13 residues. Between the trimmed V and J ends, which lost 0 bases and 6 bases, there was a span of 8 bases. Germline CDR1 reads LGHNA; CDR2 reads YSLEER. This specimen belongs to a study of shared clonotypes between healthy human individuals.

The rearrangement joins TRBV4-3 to TRBJ2-5; D is uncertain. This receptor was identified in a man in his late teens or twenties in good health. The sequenced sample consisted of naive CD4+ T cells sorted from blood. Subset defined: CD45RA+ positively selected. The CDR3 is CASSQEVGKTQYF. The CDR3 DNA reads TGCGCCAGCAGCCAAGAGGTTGGCAAGACCCAGTACTTC.